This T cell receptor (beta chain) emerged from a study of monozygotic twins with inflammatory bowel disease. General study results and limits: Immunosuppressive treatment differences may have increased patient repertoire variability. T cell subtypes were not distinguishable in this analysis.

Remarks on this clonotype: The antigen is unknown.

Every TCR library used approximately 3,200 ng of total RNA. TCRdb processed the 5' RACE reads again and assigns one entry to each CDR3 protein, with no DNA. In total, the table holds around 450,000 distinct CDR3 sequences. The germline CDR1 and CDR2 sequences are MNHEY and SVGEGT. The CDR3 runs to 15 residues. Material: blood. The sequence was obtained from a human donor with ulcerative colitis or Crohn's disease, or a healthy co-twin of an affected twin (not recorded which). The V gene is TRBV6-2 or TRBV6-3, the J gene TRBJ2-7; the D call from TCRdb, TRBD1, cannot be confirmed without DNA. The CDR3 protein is CASSYPNRVPYEQYF.